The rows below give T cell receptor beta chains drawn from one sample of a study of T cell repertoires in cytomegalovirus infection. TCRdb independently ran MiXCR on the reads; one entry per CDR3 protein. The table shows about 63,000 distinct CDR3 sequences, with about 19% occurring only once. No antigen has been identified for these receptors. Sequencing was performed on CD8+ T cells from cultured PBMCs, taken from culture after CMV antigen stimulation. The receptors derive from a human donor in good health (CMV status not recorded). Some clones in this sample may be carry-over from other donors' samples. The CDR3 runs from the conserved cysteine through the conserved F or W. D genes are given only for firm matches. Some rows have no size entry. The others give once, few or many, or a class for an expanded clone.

TGTGCCAGCAGCCTGCCGGACAGGATCTATGGCTACACCTTC	CASSLPDRIYGYTF	TRBD1	TRBJ1-2	-	14	TRBV5-6
TGTGCCAGCAGTGAACGGATTGCTAACTATGGCTACACCTTC	CASSERIANYGYTF	-	TRBJ1-2	-	14	TRBV6-1
TGTGCCAGCAGCTTCAGACAGGGTTCCAACTATGGCTACACCTTC	CASSFRQGSNYGYTF	TRBD1	TRBJ1-2	few	15	TRBV7-9
TGTGCCAGCAGCTTAGGTCGCGGGACTAGCGGTTATTACGAGCAGTACTTC	CASSLGRGTSGYYEQYF	TRBD2	TRBJ2-7	few	17	TRBV7-8
TGTGCCAGTAGCTCGACCAGCGGCGCCGTTCCTCGTTACAATGAGCAGTTCTTC	CASSSTSGAVPRYNEQFF	-	TRBJ2-1	many	18	TRBV19
TGTGCCAGTAGTATCCTAGCGGGGGAATCAGATACGCAGTATTTT	CASSILAGESDTQYF	TRBD2	TRBJ2-3	few	15	TRBV19
TGTGCCAGCAGAGGACGTAGAGGGGCTAACTATGGCTACACCTTC	CASRGRRGANYGYTF	-	TRBJ1-2	-	15	TRBV9
TGTGCCAGCAGCCCGGAGAATTTCAATTCACCCCTCCACTTT	CASSPENFNSPLHF	-	TRBJ1-6	few	14	TRBV7-2
TGCGCCAGCAGTCAAGTTCCAAGAGCGGGGGACAGATCCTACGAGCAGTACTTC	CASSQVPRAGDRSYEQYF	-	TRBJ2-7	few	18	TRBV23-1
TGTGCCAGCAGTGACTTCAGAGGTACGCAGTATTTT	CASSDFRGTQYF	-	TRBJ2-3	-	12	TRBV6-4
TGTGCCAGCAGCGCAGGGGCCTTCTCCTACGAGCAGTACTTC	CASSAGAFSYEQYF	-	TRBJ2-7	-	14	TRBV28
TGTGCCAGCAGCTTAGCGTCCGGGTCCCTCTCCTACGAGCAGTACTTC	CASSLASGSLSYEQYF	-	TRBJ2-7	few	16	TRBV7-2
TGTGCCAGCAGCTTAGGCGGGGGGCTTTACAATGAGCAGTTCTTC	CASSLGGGLYNEQFF	TRBD2	TRBJ2-1	-	15	TRBV7-3
TGTGCCAGCAGCTCCCAGGGGAATCAGCCCCAGCATTTT	CASSSQGNQPQHF	-	TRBJ1-5	few	13	TRBV7-2
TGTGCCAGCAGTAACAACCGGGGAGGGGTTGGTGAAGCTTTCTTT	CASSNNRGGVGEAFF	-	TRBJ1-1	many	15	TRBV7-2
TGTGCCAGCCGAGGAAATTATGGCTACACCTTC	CASRGNYGYTF	-	TRBJ1-2	few	11	TRBV2
TGTGCCAGCAGCCCAGCAGGGACCATTTTAGAGACCCAGTACTTC	CASSPAGTILETQYF	-	TRBJ2-5	-	15	TRBV7-8
TGTGCCAGCAGTCCCCCAGGACCATTGGGAAAACTGTTTTTT	CASSPPGPLGKLFF	-	TRBJ1-4	few	14	TRBV28
TGTGCCAGCAGTTTGACAGGGGTCGACACTGAAGCTTTCTTT	CASSLTGVDTEAFF	TRBD1	TRBJ1-1	-	14	TRBV12-3/TRBV12-4
TGTGCCAGCAGCTCACCCGGGACAGGGAGCACAGATACGCAGTATTTT	CASSSPGTGSTDTQYF	TRBD1	TRBJ2-3	-	16	TRBV7-2